This TCR beta chain was identified in a study of lymphopenia after photon versus proton radiotherapy. Study-wide results and caveats: Under photons, naive T cells and diversity fell while effector/memory populations rose.

For this clone: Its antigen is still unknown.

This CDR3 region has 14 residues. V was shortened by 1 base and J by 6 bases, with 9 bases between the two germline ends. Looked up from germline, CDR1 is LGHNA and CDR2 is YNFKEQ. Here immunoSEQ multiplex PCR was the method, and the copy in TCRdb shows in-frame clones only, minus some. The sample holds under 70,000 clones, 85% to 95% seen once. The chain carries TRBV4-2 and TRBJ2-2; D is ambiguous. The clonotype was recovered from a woman aged 40 to 49 with cholangiocarcinoma. This material consisted of peripheral blood, taken from a patient treated with photon-based radiotherapy. CDR3 amino acids: CASSQAGAPGELFF. The CDR3 region has the DNA TGTGCCAGCAGCCAAGCGGGTGCCCCCGGGGAGCTGTTTTTT.